The clone carrying this TCR beta chain was detected many times. The data stem from a study of metastatic and nonmetastatic thyroid tumors. TCRdb re-called clones via MiXCR from the PCR reads. The sample includes around 37,000 clones, roughly 26% of them seen just once. This CDR3 has 16 amino acids. The germline V gene encodes CDR1 SGHRS and CDR2 YFSETQ. The junction had 5 bases not matched to a gene; V was cut back by 2 bases and J by 2 bases. Thyroid surgery had not been preceded by any treatment in any patient. J is TRBJ2-2 and V is TRBV5-1; 8 bases line up with TRBD1. Sequenced sample: blood. This receptor was taken from a female donor with papillary thyroid cancer or a benign thyroid nodule (not recorded which). Some clones in this sample may be carry-over from other donors' samples. CDR3 sequence reads: CASSLQGDPNTGELFF. The CDR3 DNA reads as TGCGCCAGCAGCTTACAGGGGGACCCTAACACCGGGGAGCTGTTTTTT.